This T cell receptor (beta chain) is from a study of blood T cells in healthy people across ages. Whole-study results and caveats: Among T cells, TCR beta diversity per million cells dropped roughly linearly as age rose. There was a strong correlation between TCR beta diversity and naive T cell percentage.

This clonotype was counted ten times or more. Its antigen is unknown. A second PCR, run for roughly 7 to 11 cycles, used a sample-barcoded 5' primer plus a J-beta primer mix. TCRdb independently ran MiXCR on the 5' RACE reads; one entry per CDR3 protein. The sample consists of hundreds of thousands of distinct CDR3 sequences, 25% to 35% of them appearing once. Donors gave around 10 milliliters of peripheral blood apiece. Per the germline V gene, CDR1 is SGHTA and CDR2 is FQGNSA. The V end was cut by 1 base, the J end by 0 bases, with 12 bases between. The CDR3 totals 16 residues. The sequence was obtained from a woman at least 80 years old in good health. Specimen: blood. The chain uses TRBV7-2 and TRBJ1-1; the D is unclear. CDR3 coding DNA: TGTGCCAGCAGCTTAGGGGTGGGTCTTCTGAACACTGAAGCTTTCTTT. Its protein is CASSLGVGLLNTEAFF. Filled out from reference TRBV7-2 and TRBJ1-1, the complete variable domain reads GAGVSQSPSNKVTEKGKDVELRCDPISGHTALYWYRQSLGQGLEFLIYFQGNSAPDKSGLPSDRFSAERTGGSVSTLTIQRTQQEDSAVYLCASSLGVGLLNTEAFFGQGTRLTVV.